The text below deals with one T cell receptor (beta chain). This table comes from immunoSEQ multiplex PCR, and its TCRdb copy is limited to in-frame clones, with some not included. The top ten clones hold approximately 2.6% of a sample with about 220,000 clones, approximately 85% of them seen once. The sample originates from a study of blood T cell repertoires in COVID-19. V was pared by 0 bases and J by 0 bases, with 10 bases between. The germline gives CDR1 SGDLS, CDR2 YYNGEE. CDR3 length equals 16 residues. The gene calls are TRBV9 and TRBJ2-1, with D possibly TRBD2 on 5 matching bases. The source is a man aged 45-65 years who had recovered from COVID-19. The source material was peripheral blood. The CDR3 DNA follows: TGTGCCAGCAGCGTAGGCGGGCCAAGCTCCTACAATGAGCAGTTCTTC. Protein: CASSVGGPSSYNEQFF.